Described below is a single TCR beta chain sequence and its context. Both iRepertoire HTBI primers and Arm-PCR of CDR3 regions were used to build the TCR beta libraries. Under the authors' procedure: Throughout the samples, researchers identified 62 TRBV and roughly 13 TRBJ segments. TCRdb analysed the multiplex PCR reads with MiXCR anew, one entry per CDR3 protein. TCRdb's processing, not the study's, gives the V and J calls here. The sample has 400,000 to 500,000 distinct CDR3 sequences, approximately 16% seen once. This entry is derived from a study of regulatory T cells in long-lasting Graves disease. This sample's time point: newly diagnosed GD, antithyroid drugs for less than 3 months. The TCR library was made from RNA that had been extracted from PBMCs in TRIzol. This same sample was also part of a study on T cells in Graves' hyperthyroidism and ophthalmopathy. That paper states: Uncontrolled infection, other autoimmune disease, pregnancy or lactation led to exclusion.

This specimen was peripheral blood mononuclear cells (PBMCs), taken at new diagnosis, from a patient treated with antithyroid drugs. This TCR was sampled from a woman in her 40s with Graves disease.

In DNA, the CDR3 is TGCAGTGCTAGAGATCTTATAGCGGGAGCAGATACGCAGTATTTT. Protein sequence: CSARDLIAGADTQYF. The chain employs TRBV20-1 and TRBJ2-3, with TRBD2 matching 9 bases. This CDR3 has 15 residues. With 0 bases clipped from V and 4 bases from J, the junction kept 5 bases outside the gene matches. Germline values: CDR1 DFQATT, CDR2 SNEGSKA (reference sequence).